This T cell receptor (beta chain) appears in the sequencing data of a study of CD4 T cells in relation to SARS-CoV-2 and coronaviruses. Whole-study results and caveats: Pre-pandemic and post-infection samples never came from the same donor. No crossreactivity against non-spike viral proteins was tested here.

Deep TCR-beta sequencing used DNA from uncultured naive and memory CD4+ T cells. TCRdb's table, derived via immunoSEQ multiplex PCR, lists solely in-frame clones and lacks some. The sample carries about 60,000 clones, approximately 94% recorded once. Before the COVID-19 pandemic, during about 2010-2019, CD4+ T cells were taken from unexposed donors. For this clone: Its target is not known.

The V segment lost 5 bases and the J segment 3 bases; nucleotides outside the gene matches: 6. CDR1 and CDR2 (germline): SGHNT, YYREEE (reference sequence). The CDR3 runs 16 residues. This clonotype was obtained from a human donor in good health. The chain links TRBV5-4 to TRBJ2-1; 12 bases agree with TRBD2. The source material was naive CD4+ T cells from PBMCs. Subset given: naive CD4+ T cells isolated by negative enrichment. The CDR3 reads CASSSGGLAGYNEQFF. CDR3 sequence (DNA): TGTGCCAGCAGTTCAGGGGGACTAGCGGGCTACAATGAGCAGTTCTTC.